These 6 T cell receptor beta chains came from one sample sequenced in a study of blood T cell repertoires in COVID-19. Measured with immunoSEQ multiplex PCR; TCRdb has only the in-frame clones, and not every one. The repertoire holds 200,000 to 250,000 clones, with 65% to 90% as singletons. Sequenced: peripheral blood. The receptors shown here come from a man in his forties or fifties with COVID-19, enrolled during active disease.

The V and J genes are TRBV10-3 and TRBJ2-1; no reliable D call. This CDR3 has 13 residues. Germline CDR1 reads ENHRY; CDR2 reads SYGVKD. The V and J ends lost 9 bases and 4 bases respectively, with 13 bases between them. CDR3 region: CAIRDSSYNEQFF. The CDR3 DNA reads TGTGCCATTCGCGACTCCTCTTACAATGAGCAGTTCTTC.

CDR3 residues: CASSQDAGGPGDTQYF. In DNA, the CDR3 is TGTGCCAGCAGCCAAGATGCGGGCGGTCCCGGGGATACGCAGTATTTT. This chain links TRBV3-1 (or the pseudogene TRBV3-2) with TRBJ2-3, with D possibly being TRBD2 (5 bases). Looked up from germline, CDR1 is LGHDT and CDR2 is YNNKEL (reference sequence). V was clipped by 0 bases and J by 6 bases, with 16 bases between them. The CDR3 runs to 16 residues.

The rearrangement links TRBV7-3 to TRBJ2-3, with D hard to call. The CDR3 has 15 residues. Germline lookup yields CDR1 SGHTA and CDR2 FQGTGA. V lost 5 bases to trimming and J lost 2 bases, with 14 bases between them. The chain's CDR3 is CASSRGGLDTDTQYF. The CDR3 coding sequence is TGTGCCAGCAGCCGAGGCGGTTTAGACACAGATACGCAGTATTTT.

The rearrangement links TRBV19 to TRBJ1-2, with D perhaps matching TRBD1 (6 bases). Trimming took off 0 bases at V and 4 bases at J, with 18 bases between the two ends. Germline-derived CDR1 and CDR2 are LNHDA and SQIVND (reference sequence). This CDR3 spans 17 amino acids. CDR3 sequence: CASSIEGTRTNLYGYTF. The CDR3 DNA sequence: TGTGCCAGTAGTATAGAAGGGACACGGACGAACCTCTATGGCTACACCTTC.

The rearrangement uses TRBV13 and TRBJ1-2; the match to TRBD1 covers 8 bases. V shed 5 bases and J 6 bases; nucleotides not matched to a gene: 5. The germline gives CDR1 PRHDT, CDR2 FYEKMQ (reference sequence). CDR3 length: 13 residues. The CDR3 DNA reads TGTGCCAGCAGCCTCGACAGGGGTGATGGCTACACCTTC. Its translation: CASSLDRGDGYTF.

The chain links TRBV3-1 (or the pseudogene TRBV3-2) to TRBJ1-6; D is ambiguous. The V and J ends lost 4 bases and 2 bases respectively, with 12 bases between them. Germline V gives CDR1 LGHDT, CDR2 YNNKEL (reference sequence). The CDR3 runs to 16 residues. The CDR3 sequence is CASSPDPGPYNSPLHF. The CDR3 DNA is TGTGCCAGCAGCCCCGACCCGGGTCCCTATAATTCACCCCTCCACTTT.